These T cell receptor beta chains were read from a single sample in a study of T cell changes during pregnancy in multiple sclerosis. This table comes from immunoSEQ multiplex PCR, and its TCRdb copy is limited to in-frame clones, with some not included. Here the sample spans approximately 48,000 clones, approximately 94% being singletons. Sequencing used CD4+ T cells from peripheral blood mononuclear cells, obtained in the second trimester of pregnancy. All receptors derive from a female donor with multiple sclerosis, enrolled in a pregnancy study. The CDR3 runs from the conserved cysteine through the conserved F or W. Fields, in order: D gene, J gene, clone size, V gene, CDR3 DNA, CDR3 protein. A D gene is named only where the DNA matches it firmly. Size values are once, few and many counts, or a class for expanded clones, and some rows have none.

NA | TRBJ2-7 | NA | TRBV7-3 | TGTGCCAGCAGCTTATTAGGAGGGGGCTCCGAGCAGTACTTC | CASSLLGGGSEQYF
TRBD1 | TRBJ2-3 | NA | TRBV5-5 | TGTGCCAGCAGGTCCCCCCGGGACAGGAGTACAGATACGCAGTATTTT | CASRSPRDRSTDTQYF
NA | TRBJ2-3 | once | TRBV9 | TGTGCCAGCAGCGTAACAGGGTTCTTCACAGATACGCAGTATTTT | CASSVTGFFTDTQYF
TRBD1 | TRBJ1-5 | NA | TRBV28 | TGTGCCAGCAAAGGACAGGGGGTTGGTAGCAATCAGCCCCAGCATTTT | CASKGQGVGSNQPQHF
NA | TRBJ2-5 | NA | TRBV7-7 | TGTGCCAGCAGCCGAGGGAGTGCGGGAGAGACCCAGTACTTC | CASSRGSAGETQYF
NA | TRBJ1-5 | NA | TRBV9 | TGTGCCAGCAGCGCTCTACTTGGTCAGCCCCAGCATTTT | CASSALLGQPQHF
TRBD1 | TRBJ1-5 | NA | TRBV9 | TGTGCCAGCAGCACCGGGACAGCTGAGAATCAGCCCCAGCATTTT | CASSTGTAENQPQHF
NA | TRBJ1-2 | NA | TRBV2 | TGTGCCAGCAGTGAAGCGCGGGGGGCAGGGGGCTACACCTTC | CASSEARGAGGYTF
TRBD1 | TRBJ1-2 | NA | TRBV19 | TGTGCCAGTAGGAACAGGGGGCGCGACTATGGCTACACCTTC | CASRNRGRDYGYTF
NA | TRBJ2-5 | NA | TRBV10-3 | TGTGCCATCACCGACCTCTCTGGGGGGGCCGGGGGGACCCAGTACTTC | CAITDLSGGAGGTQYF
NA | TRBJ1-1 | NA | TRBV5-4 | TGTGCCAGCAGCTTCCCGAGGGACACTGAAGCTTTCTTT | CASSFPRDTEAFF
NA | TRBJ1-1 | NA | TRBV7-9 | TGTGCCAGCAGCTCTGGACAGCTGAACACTGAAGCTTTCTTT | CASSSGQLNTEAFF
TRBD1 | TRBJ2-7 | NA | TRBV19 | TGTGCCAGTAGTGCCCGACAGGGGGCTGGTCTAGGGAGAACCTACGAGCAGTACTTC | CASSARQGAGLGRTYEQYF
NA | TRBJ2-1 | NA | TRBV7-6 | TGTGCCAGCAGCTCCCCCTCCGGCAATGAGCAGTTCTTC | CASSSPSGNEQFF
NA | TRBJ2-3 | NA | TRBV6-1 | TGTGCCAGCAGTGATCCCCGCGGAGCTAGCACAGATACGCAGTATTTT | CASSDPRGASTDTQYF
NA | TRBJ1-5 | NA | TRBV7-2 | TGTGCCAGCAGCTTAAACCCCAGGGATCAGCCCCAGCATTTT | CASSLNPRDQPQHF
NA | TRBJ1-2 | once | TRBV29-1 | TGCAGCGTTATATCAGGGACTAACTATGGCTACACCTTC | CSVISGTNYGYTF
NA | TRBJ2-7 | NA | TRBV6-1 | TGTGCCAGCAGCCCGCTTTTCCAGGGCTACGAGCAGTACTTC | CASSPLFQGYEQYF
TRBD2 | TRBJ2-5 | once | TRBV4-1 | TGCGCCAGCAGCCAAGATGCTAGCGGGGGGCAAGAGACCCAGTACTTC | CASSQDASGGQETQYF
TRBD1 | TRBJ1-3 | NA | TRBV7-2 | TGTGCCAGCAGCTTACGACAGGGAGTAAACACCATATATTTT | CASSLRQGVNTIYF
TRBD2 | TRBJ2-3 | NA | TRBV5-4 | TGTGCCAGCAGCCCTCCTAGCGGGGGGGACACAGATACGCAGTATTTT | CASSPPSGGDTDTQYF
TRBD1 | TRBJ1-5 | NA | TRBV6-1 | TGTGCCAGCAGTGGGGGACAGGGATTAGTTAGCAATCAGCCCCAGCATTTT | CASSGGQGLVSNQPQHF
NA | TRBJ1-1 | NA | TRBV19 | TGTGCCAGTAGACGCCAGGGGTCCGATGAAGCTTTCTTT | CASRRQGSDEAFF
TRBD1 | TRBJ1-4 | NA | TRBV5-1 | TGCGCCAGCAGCCTGACAGGGACTAATGAAAAACTGTTTTTT | CASSLTGTNEKLFF
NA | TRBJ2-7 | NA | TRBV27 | TGTGCCAGCAAAAACCGAGCCCCGGAGGGTTACGAGCAGTACTTC | CASKNRAPEGYEQYF
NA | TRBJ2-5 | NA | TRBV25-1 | TGTGCCAGCAGTGAGACACAGGGACCGGAGGAGACCCAGTACTTC | CASSETQGPEETQYF
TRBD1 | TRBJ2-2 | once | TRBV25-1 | TGTGCCAGCAGAACCGGGACAGGGACACCCGGGGAGCTGTTTTTT | CASRTGTGTPGELFF
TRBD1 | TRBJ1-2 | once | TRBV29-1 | TGCAGCGCCTCAGGGGGGAATGGCTACACCTTC | CSASGGNGYTF
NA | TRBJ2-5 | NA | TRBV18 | TGTGCCAGCTCTCTCGGTGGAGGCAGGGGTCAAGAGACCCAGTACTTC | CASSLGGGRGQETQYF
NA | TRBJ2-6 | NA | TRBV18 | TGTGCCAGCTCACTTCTCCTTCCAGGGGTGGATGGGGCCAACGTCCTGACTTTC | CASSLLLPGVDGANVLTF
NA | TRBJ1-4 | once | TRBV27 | TGTGCCAGCAGTTTAAGTCCTGGAGCTAATGAAAAACTGTTTTTT | CASSLSPGANEKLFF
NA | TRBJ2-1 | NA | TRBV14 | TGTGCCAGCAGCCGCTATACAGGGTTTTTGGGGAATGAGCAGTTCTTC | CASSRYTGFLGNEQFF